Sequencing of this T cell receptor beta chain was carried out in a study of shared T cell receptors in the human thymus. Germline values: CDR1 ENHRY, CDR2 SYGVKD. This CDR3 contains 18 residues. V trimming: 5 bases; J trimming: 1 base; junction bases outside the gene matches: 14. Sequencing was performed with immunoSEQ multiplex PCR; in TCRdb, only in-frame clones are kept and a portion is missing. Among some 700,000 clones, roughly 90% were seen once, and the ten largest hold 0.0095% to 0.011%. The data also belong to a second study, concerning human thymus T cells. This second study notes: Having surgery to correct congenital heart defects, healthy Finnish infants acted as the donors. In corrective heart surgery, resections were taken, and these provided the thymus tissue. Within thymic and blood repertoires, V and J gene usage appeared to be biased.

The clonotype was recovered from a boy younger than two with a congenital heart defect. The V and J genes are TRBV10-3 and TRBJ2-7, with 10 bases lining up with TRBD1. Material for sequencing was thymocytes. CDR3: CAISTRSGQGHRSYEQYF. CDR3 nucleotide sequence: TGTGCCATCAGTACCCGATCGGGACAGGGGCACAGATCCTACGAGCAGTACTTC.